These T cell receptor beta chains were read from a single sample in a study of blood T cells in healthy people across ages. Via MiXCR, TCRdb re-called the 5' RACE reads, giving one row per CDR3 protein. The sample contains 1.5 million to 2 million distinct CDR3 sequences, approximately 28% of which appear only once. The sequencing sample was made of blood. These receptors were obtained from a woman younger than 45 in good health. CDR3s include the opening cysteine and the closing phenylalanine or tryptophan. The order of the fields is clone size, J gene, V gene, D gene, CDR3 DNA, CDR3 protein. D genes are given only for firm matches. The size of a clone is reported for some rows only, either as once, few or many, or as a class for expanded clones.

size: -
J: TRBJ1-2
V: TRBV4-3
D: TRBD1
DNA: TGCGCCAGCAGCCAAGAATGGACAGGGTCGGGCTATGGCTACACCTTC
CDR3: CASSQEWTGSGYGYTF

size: -
J: TRBJ2-1
V: TRBV7-9
D: -
DNA: TGTGCCGGCAGCCGACCCTCCAATGAGCAGTTCTTC
CDR3: CAGSRPSNEQFF

size: -
J: TRBJ1-1
V: TRBV19
D: TRBD1
DNA: TGTGCCAGTAGCCCCAACGACAGGGGCACTGAAGCTTTCTTT
CDR3: CASSPNDRGTEAFF

size: -
J: TRBJ1-2
V: TRBV28
D: -
DNA: TGTGCCAGCAGTCAGACTGGACCGGGGGGACAATTTGGCTATGGCTACACCTTC
CDR3: CASSQTGPGGQFGYGYTF

size: -
J: TRBJ1-2
V: TRBV6-6
D: TRBD1
DNA: TGTGCCAGCAGTTACCAGGGACAGGGGTATGGCTACACCTTC
CDR3: CASSYQGQGYGYTF

size: -
J: TRBJ2-5
V: TRBV7-2
D: -
DNA: TGTGCCAGCAGCTTTGTCTGGGGGCAAGAGACCCAGTACTTC
CDR3: CASSFVWGQETQYF

size: few
J: TRBJ1-5
V: TRBV28
D: -
DNA: TGTGCCAGCAGTCCCCACCCCGGGGCCCAGCATTTT
CDR3: CASSPHPGAQHF

size: -
J: TRBJ1-4
V: TRBV7-9
D: TRBD1
DNA: TGTGCCAGCAGCTTATCCGGGACAGGGACTAATGAAAAACTGTTTTTT
CDR3: CASSLSGTGTNEKLFF

size: few
J: TRBJ2-7
V: TRBV11-2
D: -
DNA: TGTGCCGGCAGCTCAGGACCCTCCTACGAGCAGTACTTC
CDR3: CAGSSGPSYEQYF

size: -
J: TRBJ2-1
V: TRBV11-2
D: -
DNA: TGTGCCAGCAGCTTAGTTAATCTTTTGGGGATCCCTATACGCCATGAGCAGTTCTTC
CDR3: CASSLVNLLGIPIRHEQFF

size: -
J: TRBJ2-4
V: TRBV12-3/TRBV12-4
D: -
DNA: TGTGCCAGCAGTTTAGCGCTTCAGACAGAAGGCACTCAGTACTTC
CDR3: CASSLALQTEGTQYF

size: -
J: TRBJ2-1
V: TRBV7-2
D: -
DNA: TGTGCCAGCAGCTTAGCCCAGGGGAGCTCCTACAATGAGCAGTTCTTC
CDR3: CASSLAQGSSYNEQFF

size: few
J: TRBJ2-1
V: TRBV2
D: -
DNA: TGTGCCAGCCTCCGGCAGGGAGTAAACAATGAGCAGTTCTTC
CDR3: CASLRQGVNNEQFF

size: -
J: TRBJ1-1
V: TRBV7-2
D: TRBD1
DNA: TGTGCCAGCAGCAGGGCCCCCGGGCAGGGGGACGCTGAGGCTTTCTTT
CDR3: CASSRAPGQGDAEAFF

size: -
J: TRBJ2-1
V: TRBV20-1
D: -
DNA: TGCAGTAAGACGTCGAGCTCCTACAATGAGCAGTTCTTC
CDR3: CSKTSSSYNEQFF

size: -
J: TRBJ2-1
V: TRBV27
D: -
DNA: TGTGCCAGCAGTCCTACAGGGAATGCCTACAATGAGCAGTTCTTC
CDR3: CASSPTGNAYNEQFF

size: few
J: TRBJ2-2
V: TRBV13
D: -
DNA: TGTGCCAGCAGCTCGAGTAGCAGGTTCACCGGGGAGCTGTTTTTT
CDR3: CASSSSSRFTGELFF

size: few
J: TRBJ1-2
V: TRBV19
D: -
DNA: TGTGCCAGTAGTACTCGAGGGGCGGCGGACTATGGCTACACCTTC
CDR3: CASSTRGAADYGYTF

size: -
J: TRBJ1-2
V: TRBV15
D: -
DNA: TGTGCCACCAGCAGAGGTCAGACCAATGGCTACACCTTC
CDR3: CATSRGQTNGYTF

size: once
J: TRBJ2-1
V: TRBV20-1
D: -
DNA: TGCAGTGCGGGGAGACTGGCGGAAGGGGAGCAGTTCTTC
CDR3: CSAGRLAEGEQFF

size: -
J: TRBJ2-1
V: TRBV7-7
D: TRBD2
DNA: TGTGCCAGCAGCCCGCGACTAGCGGAGCACAATGAGCAGTTCTTC
CDR3: CASSPRLAEHNEQFF

size: -
J: TRBJ2-7
V: TRBV4-1
D: -
DNA: TGCGCCAGCAGCCAATCAGGTTTAGTCGGGCCCTACGAGCAGTACTTC
CDR3: CASSQSGLVGPYEQYF

size: -
J: TRBJ2-3
V: TRBV12-3/TRBV12-4
D: -
DNA: TGTGCCAGCAGTCGCAGGGCCCGAGCAAGCACAGATACGCAGTATTTT
CDR3: CASSRRARASTDTQYF

size: -
J: TRBJ2-7
V: TRBV10-3
D: -
DNA: TGTACCATCAGTGACGGGGGTCACGAGCAGTACTTC
CDR3: CTISDGGHEQYF

size: few
J: TRBJ1-6
V: TRBV3-1
D: -
DNA: TGTGCCAGCAGCCTTCGGACACTTAATTCACCCCTCCACTTT
CDR3: CASSLRTLNSPLHF

size: few
J: TRBJ2-3
V: TRBV7-2
D: -
DNA: TGTGCCAGCAGCTTAGGAGTTACGCAAAGCACAGATACGCAGTATTTT
CDR3: CASSLGVTQSTDTQYF

size: few
J: TRBJ2-1
V: TRBV12-3/TRBV12-4
D: -
DNA: TGTGCCAGCAGGGGGGCGGGGATCGGTGAGCAGTTCTTC
CDR3: CASRGAGIGEQFF

size: -
J: TRBJ1-2
V: TRBV7-4
D: -
DNA: TGTGCCAGCAGCTCCAGATGGGGGAATAACTATGGCTACACCTTC
CDR3: CASSSRWGNNYGYTF

size: -
J: TRBJ2-7
V: TRBV12-5
D: -
DNA: TGTGCTAGTGGTTTGGTGATGAGGGGGGTAAGAAACTCCTACGAGCAGTACTTC
CDR3: CASGLVMRGVRNSYEQYF

size: many
J: TRBJ2-5
V: TRBV24-1
D: TRBD2
DNA: TGTGCCACCAGTGACGCCACTAGCGGGGGGGCTGAAGAGACCCAGTACTTC
CDR3: CATSDATSGGAEETQYF

size: many
J: TRBJ1-2
V: TRBV9
D: TRBD1
DNA: TGTGCCAGCAGAGACAGGGTCAACTATGGCTACACCTTC
CDR3: CASRDRVNYGYTF

size: many
J: TRBJ2-7
V: TRBV7-6
D: -
DNA: TGTGCCAGCAGCCGAACCAGGGACCCCTACGAGCAGTACTTC
CDR3: CASSRTRDPYEQYF

size: -
J: TRBJ1-1
V: TRBV27
D: -
DNA: TGTGCCAGCAGTTTACAGGGAGGTGCTCTGGGAGCTTTCTTT
CDR3: CASSLQGGALGAFF

size: -
J: TRBJ1-2
V: TRBV2
D: -
DNA: TGTGCCGTCCCGGGGCCGGGCTATGGCTACACCTTC
CDR3: CAVPGPGYGYTF

size: -
J: TRBJ2-7
V: TRBV5-1
D: -
DNA: TGCGCCAGCAGCTTGGGATCTTCTTTGGGCGAGCAGTACTTC
CDR3: CASSLGSSLGEQYF

size: few
J: TRBJ1-1
V: TRBV2
D: TRBD1
DNA: TGTGCCAGCAGTGAAGGGGGAGGGGGCGTGAACACTGAAGCTTTCTTT
CDR3: CASSEGGGGVNTEAFF

size: few
J: TRBJ2-6
V: TRBV29-1
D: -
DNA: TGCAGCGTTGAAGATGGAGCATCTGGGGCCAACGTCCTGACTTTC
CDR3: CSVEDGASGANVLTF

size: -
J: TRBJ1-3
V: TRBV20-1
D: -
DNA: TGCAGTGCTAGAGATCTTCGCAGCTCTGGAAACACCATATATTTT
CDR3: CSARDLRSSGNTIYF

size: many
J: TRBJ1-2
V: TRBV29-1
D: -
DNA: TGCAGCGTTGAACGTCCCCAGGGAGCTGGCTACACCTTC
CDR3: CSVERPQGAGYTF

size: -
J: TRBJ2-7
V: TRBV12-3/TRBV12-4
D: -
DNA: TGTGCCAGCAGTGCCCCGGGGAGCCCTAGGTGGGGGAGTAGCTCCTACAATGAGCAGTACTTC
CDR3: CASSAPGSPRWGSSSYNEQYF

size: few
J: TRBJ2-1
V: TRBV12-3/TRBV12-4
D: -
DNA: TGTGCCAGCAACCCGGGTCTGGGGGGTAATGAGCAGTTCTTC
CDR3: CASNPGLGGNEQFF

size: -
J: TRBJ2-4
V: TRBV20-1
D: -
DNA: TGCAGTGCCGCGGGGCAAATAGCCAAAAACATTCAGTACTTC
CDR3: CSAAGQIAKNIQYF

size: many
J: TRBJ2-3
V: TRBV27
D: -
DNA: TGTGCCAGCAGTTACAACGGGGTCACAGATACGCAGTATTTT
CDR3: CASSYNGVTDTQYF

size: -
J: TRBJ2-3
V: TRBV6-1
D: TRBD2
DNA: TGTGCCAGCAGTGGGCTTCGAGCGGGGCGAAGGTCAGATACGCAGTATTTT
CDR3: CASSGLRAGRRSDTQYF

size: few
J: TRBJ1-2
V: TRBV20-1
D: -
DNA: TGCAGTGCTAGCCCCACAGGGAACAACTATGGCTACACCTTC
CDR3: CSASPTGNNYGYTF

size: -
J: TRBJ1-4
V: TRBV7-9
D: -
DNA: TGTGCCAGCAGCGCCCGGAACATCAGCTCAACTAATGAAAAACTGTTTTTT
CDR3: CASSARNISSTNEKLFF

size: -
J: TRBJ1-1
V: TRBV6-5
D: -
DNA: TGTGCCAGCACCGGACAGTTAAACACTGAAGCTTTCTTT
CDR3: CASTGQLNTEAFF